This T cell receptor beta chain was observed in a study of PD-1 blockade in classical Hodgkin lymphoma. Across the study: Administration of nivolumab to patients was at 3 mg/kg intravenously every 2 weeks.

Study-wide results and limits: Newly diagnosed patients had diversity similar to the baseline diversity of complete responders. Reports indicated that newly diagnosed patients had lower baseline TCR diversity than healthy donors did. Repertoire differences lack defined causes, possibly disease activity or prior therapy.

This clone was picked up one time. Its antigen is as yet unknown. The CDR3 contains 14 residues. V shed 2 bases, J shed 8 bases, and the junction held 5 bases outside the gene matches. Germline CDR1 and CDR2: SGHTA and FQGNSA. Clones were read by immunoSEQ multiplex PCR, and TCRdb kept only the in-frame ones, dropping some. The sample has around 40,000 clones, 75% to 85% seen once; the top ten hold 9.8%. Time point meaning: cycle 4 day 1 (C4D1), after about 6 weeks of nivolumab. No patient escaped relapse after autologous stem cell transplantation, and brentuximab vedotin exposure varied. The receptor's source is a human donor with classical Hodgkin lymphoma. The chain employs TRBV7-2 and TRBJ2-5; 10 nucleotides match TRBD2. Sequences were derived from peripheral blood mononuclear cells (PBMCs), sampled before the fourth cycle of nivolumab. The CDR3 reads CASSLTAGGRTQYF. The CDR3 DNA reads as TGTGCCAGCAGCTTAACAGCGGGGGGGCGAACCCAGTACTTC.